The TCR beta chain under discussion was sequenced for a study of cytomegalovirus exposure and HLA in healthy donors. The overall study: A later analysis reported the same platform for the 100 to 150 validation repertoires and the approximately 640 first-cohort repertoires. Study results and caveats: Some TCR beta chains (more than 150 of them) were listed as cytomegalovirus-associated. The classifier reportedly diagnosed cytomegalovirus status with high specificity and sensitivity.

Generated by immunoSEQ multiplex PCR, the TCRdb table keeps only in-frame clones and is missing some. The sample lists 150,000 to 200,000 clones; about four fifths were seen once. This clone appeared a few times. The antigen is unknown. V was pared by 5 bases and J by 4 bases, with 13 bases of the junction left unmatched. Germline V gives CDR1 LNHDA, CDR2 SQIVND (reference sequence). This CDR3 is built from 16 residues. Sequenced input: PBMCs. The chain joins TRBV19 to TRBJ1-2, with TRBD1 matching over 7 bases. This receptor was taken from a man aged 30-40 years in good health and CMV-seropositive. CDR3 bases: TGTGCCAGTAGTCCTCGACAGGGCGGAGACTCCTATGGCTACACCTTC. Its protein is CASSPRQGGDSYGYTF.